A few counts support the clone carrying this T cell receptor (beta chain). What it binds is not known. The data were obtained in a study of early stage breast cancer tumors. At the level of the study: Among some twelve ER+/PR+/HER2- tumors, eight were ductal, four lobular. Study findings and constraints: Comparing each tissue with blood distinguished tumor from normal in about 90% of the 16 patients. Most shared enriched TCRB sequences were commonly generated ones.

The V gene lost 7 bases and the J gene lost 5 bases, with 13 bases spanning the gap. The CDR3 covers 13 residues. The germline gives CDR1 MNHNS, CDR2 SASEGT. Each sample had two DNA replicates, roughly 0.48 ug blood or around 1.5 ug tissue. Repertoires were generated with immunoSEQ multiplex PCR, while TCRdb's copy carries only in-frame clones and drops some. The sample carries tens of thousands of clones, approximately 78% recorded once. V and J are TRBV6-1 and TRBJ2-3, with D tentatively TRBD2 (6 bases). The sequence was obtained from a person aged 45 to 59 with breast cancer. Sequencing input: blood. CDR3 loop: CASIVTGGDTQYF. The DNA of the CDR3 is TGTGCCAGCATCGTCACCGGGGGAGATACGCAGTATTTT.